This T cell receptor beta chain was captured in a study of T cells in localized non-small cell lung cancer. Study-level findings and limits: As only one tumor region underwent sequencing, heterogeneity remains possible. When the top 100 tumor clones were examined, a median about 60 of them also appeared in the adjacent lung, which was paired and uninvolved. A denser population of T cells in blood accompanied longer overall survival.

Germline CDR1 and CDR2: MNHEY and SVGAGI. V lost 5 bases and J lost 1, with 14 bases in between. This CDR3 region has 15 residues. This table comes from immunoSEQ multiplex PCR, and its TCRdb copy is limited to in-frame clones, with some not included. The sample lists around 50,000 clones; 86% were seen once. The table lists this clone with a count of one. Its target is not known. This chain uses TRBV6-5 with TRBJ2-5; TRBD1 is a possible D gene (6 bases). The specimen was peripheral blood, collected before any cancer treatment. This receptor was taken from a woman aged 35-75 years with stage I lung adenocarcinoma. The CDR3 sequence is CASSNRDRFQETQYF. The CDR3 DNA reads as TGTGCCAGCAGTAACAGGGACCGTTTCCAAGAGACCCAGTACTTC.